What follows is one T cell receptor beta chain and its context. Its specificity is not known. This record belongs to a study of shared clonotypes between healthy human individuals. The overall study: Donors consisted of a couple of women and a few men between 18 and 49. Study-wide results and caveats: The study found lower generation probabilities in non-shared clonotypes than in those shared by all four donors.

The V and J ends lost 9 bases and 2 bases respectively, with 20 bases between them. Germline V gene data show CDR1 as MDHEN and CDR2 as SYDVKM. CDR3 size: 16 residues. Naive CD8 cells were CD45RO-negative, positively selected for CCR7, excluding terminally differentiated effector memory CD45RA+ cells. Nashville, Tennessee was home to all donors, who were Caucasian adults. Libraries were prepared by immunoSEQ multiplex PCR; TCRdb keeps only in-frame clonotypes and omits some of them. Of some 740,000 clones detected, more than 85% appear once; the ten largest clones hold less than 25%. The gene calls are TRBV28 and TRBJ1-5, with D unresolved. Sequencing was carried out using naive CD8+ T cells sorted from blood. This receptor was identified in a man aged 25-45 years in good health. CDR3 amino acids: CASRGSRGYGNQPQHF. The CDR3 DNA reads TGTGCCAGTCGAGGGTCCCGGGGATATGGCAATCAGCCCCAGCATTTT.